What follows are 25 T cell receptor beta chains derived from one specimen sequenced in a study of human T cells and chemical hapten exposure. The sample's time point: patch test 1, 2 weeks after DPC sensitization. Treatment meaning: therapeutic diphenylcyclopropenone sensitization with weekly scalp DPC. TCRdb re-analysed the RACE reads in MiXCR, keeping a single row per CDR3 protein. Altogether 340,000 or so distinct CDR3 sequences are present, about 7% being singletons, with the ten largest covering around 8.4%. The material sequenced was whole blood, taken in connection with sensitization to the hapten diphenylcyclopropenone (DPC). The receptors here all came from a woman between 18 and 30 years old with alopecia areata. Some clones in this sample may be carry-over from other donors' samples.

The chain couples TRBV6-5 to TRBJ1-2; tentatively, D is TRBD1 (5 bases). CDR1 is MNHEY, CDR2 SVGAGI, per germline. V gave up 7 bases and J gave up 7 bases, with 16 bases separating them. The CDR3 has 13 amino acids. Here the CDR3 DNA reads TGTGCCAGCACCGGACGGGGGTTCCGTGGCTACACCTTC. This translates into CASTGRGFRGYTF.

The chain combines TRBV6-2 or TRBV6-3 with TRBJ1-2, with 7 positions matching TRBD1. CDR3 size: 16 residues. Per the germline V gene, CDR1 is MNHEY and CDR2 is SVGEGT. The J segment lost 1 base and the V segment lost 6 bases, leaving 11 bases of the junction unmatched. The CDR3 bases are TGTGCCAGCAGATTTGCCGGGACAGATTTTAACTATGGCTACACCTTC. It translates to CASRFAGTDFNYGYTF.

This CDR3 reads CASSRRGITYEQYF. The CDR3 nucleotides read TGTGCCAGCAGTAGGCGGGGGATTACCTACGAGCAGTACTTC. This sequence joins TRBV27 and TRBJ2-7, with TRBD2 identical over 7 bases. CDR3 length: 14 amino acids. The V gene end was trimmed by 5 bases and the J gene end by 2 bases; junction bases not matched to a gene: 6. CDR1 and CDR2 from the germline V gene are MNHEY and SMNVEV (reference sequence).

The V call is TRBV5-1, the J call TRBJ1-3; D is perhaps TRBD1 (6 bases). The CDR3 loop spans 14 amino acids. V was pared by 4 bases and J by 9 bases, with 17 bases between. Germline CDR1 SGHRS, CDR2 YFSETQ. CDR3 amino acids: CASSPTGQRGTIYF. The CDR3 DNA reads TGCGCCAGCAGCCCAACAGGACAGCGGGGCACCATATATTTT.

V is TRBV5-1 and J is TRBJ2-2, with TRBD1 as a possible D gene (5 bases). The CDR3 is 16 residues long. The germline CDR1 and CDR2 sequences are SGHRS and YFSETQ. V was cut by 0 bases and J by 6 bases, with 15 bases left in between. As DNA, the CDR3 is TGCGCCAGCAGCTTGGAGGGGATGACGTTCGCCGGGGAGCTGTTTTTT. This sequence encodes CASSLEGMTFAGELFF.

The V gene is TRBV7-3, the J gene TRBJ1-5; 7 bases are shared with TRBD1. V lost 3 bases to trimming and J lost 5 bases; unmatched junction nucleotides: 1. Per the germline V gene, CDR1 is SGHTA and CDR2 is FQGTGA. The CDR3 contains 13 residues. The CDR3 reads CASSFTGDQPQHF. In DNA form, the CDR3 reads TGTGCCAGCAGCTTCACAGGGGATCAGCCCCAGCATTTT.

This clonotype was seen only a few times. V usage is TRBV18 and J usage is TRBJ2-2, with D perhaps matching TRBD2 (5 bases). V lost 4 bases and J lost 4, with 13 bases in between. The CDR3 extends over 15 amino acids. Germline V gene sequence: CDR1 KGHSH, CDR2 LQKENI. CDR3 in amino acids: CASSLAKGSTGELFF. The CDR3 DNA reads as TGTGCCAGCTCACTAGCGAAGGGTAGCACCGGGGAGCTGTTTTTT.

This clonotype was recorded many times. The genes are TRBV6-2 or TRBV6-3 and TRBJ2-1; TRBD1 is a possible D gene (6 bases). Germline CDR1 reads MNHEY; CDR2 reads SVGEGT. V was trimmed by 6 bases and J by 6 bases, leaving 9 bases between them. The CDR3 runs 12 residues. The CDR3 reads CASRTGGNEQFF. CDR3 nucleotides: TGTGCCAGCAGGACAGGCGGCAATGAGCAGTTCTTC.

In its sample, this clonotype was seen a few times. The CDR3 nucleotides read TGTGCCAGCAGCCGGGACGTTGCTCAGCCCCAGCATTTT. This translates into CASSRDVAQPQHF. V usage is TRBV7-2 and J usage is TRBJ1-5; D might be TRBD1 (5 bases). There are 13 residues in the CDR3. Germline CDR1 SGHTA, CDR2 FQGNSA. The V and J ends lost 5 bases and 6 bases respectively, with 11 bases between them. Full variable domain (outside the CDR3, taken from reference TRBV7-2 and TRBJ1-5): GAGVSQSPSNKVTEKGKDVELRCDPISGHTALYWYRQSLGQGLEFLIYFQGNSAPDKSGLPSDRFSAERTGGSVSTLTIQRTQQEDSAVYLCASSRDVAQPQHFGDGTRLSIL.

V is TRBV18 and J is TRBJ1-5; perhaps TRBD1 as D (5 bases). The ends were cut back, 6 bases at V and 4 bases at J, with 13 bases in the middle. Germline values: CDR1 KGHSH, CDR2 LQKENI. The CDR3 contains 14 residues. The CDR3 bases are TGTGCCAGCTCGCCTGCGGGGGGGAATCAGCCCCAGCATTTT. Protein: CASSPAGGNQPQHF.

Of note for this clonotype: Since no conserved phenylalanine or tryptophan closes the CDR3, a read error is the likely cause. The chain recombines TRBV6-6 with TRBJ1-1, with D perhaps matching TRBD1 (6 bases). V lost 6 bases and J lost 7, with 9 bases in between. The CDR3 runs 11 residues. The germline CDR1 and CDR2 sequences are MNHNY and SVGAGI (reference sequence). CDR3 protein: CASRQGLEAFI. In nucleotides, the CDR3 is TGTGCCAGCAGACAGGGACTTGAAGCTTTCATT.

This clonotype has a handful of counts. The chain recombines TRBV12-3 or TRBV12-4 with TRBJ1-4; possibly TRBD1 for D (5 bases). V was shortened by 2 bases and J by 1 base, with 17 bases between the two germline ends. The CDR3 loop spans 18 amino acids. CDR3 nucleotides: TGTGCCAGCAGTTTATTTAAATATTGGGGCGAAACTAATGAAAAACTGTTTTTT. Translated, it gives CASSLFKYWGETNEKLFF.

V and J are TRBV9 and TRBJ1-1; no clear D gene. The CDR3 runs 14 residues. Germline V gene sequence: CDR1 SGDLS, CDR2 YYNGEE. Trimming stripped 3 bases from V and 4 bases from J, with 13 bases between. The CDR3 DNA follows: TGTGCCAGCAGCGAAGGGTCCCTCGGCACTGAAGCTTTCTTT. Protein: CASSEGSLGTEAFF.

This clonotype was recorded a few times. For the CDR3, the DNA is TGTGCCAGCATTCCGGGACAGGGGGGCAATGGCTACACCTTC. Protein sequence: CASIPGQGGNGYTF. This chain uses TRBV28 with TRBJ1-2; 11 nucleotides agree with TRBD1. Trimming cost V 7 bases and J 6 bases; bases outside gene matches: 7. The CDR3 is made up of 14 amino acids. Germline V lookup: CDR1 MDHEN, CDR2 SYDVKM.

This clonotype showed up many times. The chain links TRBV5-1 to TRBJ2-4; TRBD2 agrees at 8 bases. J lost 8 bases, V lost 1 base, and 5 bases had no gene match. The V gene's germline CDR1 is SGHRS and CDR2 YFSETQ. There are 14 residues in the CDR3. The CDR3 loop is CASSLSGGADIQYF. The CDR3 DNA sequence: TGCGCCAGCAGCTTGAGCGGGGGCGCGGACATTCAGTACTTC.

This clonotype was counted only a few times. The chain carries TRBV4-3 and TRBJ2-1; 11 bases are shared with TRBD1. Germline-derived CDR1 and CDR2 are LGHNA and YSLEER. The trim removed 0 bases at V and 7 bases at J, leaving 5 bases unmatched. The CDR3 is 16 residues long. CDR3 DNA sequence: TGCGCCAGCAGCCAAGATGGGGGGACAGGGGGAAATGAGCAGTTCTTC. Protein sequence: CASSQDGGTGGNEQFF.

This clonotype was recorded at least ten times. The CDR3 DNA reads as TGTGCCAGCAGCTTAGGTGAAGGGGGGAACTATGGCTACACCTTC. Protein: CASSLGEGGNYGYTF. The chain combines TRBV7-2 with TRBJ1-2; the D gene is possibly TRBD1 (6 bases). Germline V gene data show CDR1 as SGHTA and CDR2 as FQGNSA. With 1 base removed from V and 2 bases from J, the gap between germline ends came to 11 bases. The CDR3 has 15 amino acids.

V and J are TRBV20-1 and TRBJ1-5; D is uncertain. There are 14 residues in the CDR3. Looked up from germline, CDR1 is DFQATT and CDR2 is SNEGSKA (reference sequence). V lost 5 bases and J 1 base, leaving 12 bases between the germline ends. The CDR3: CSAVNGRSNQPQHF. CDR3 bases: TGCAGTGCTGTGAACGGACGCAGCAATCAGCCCCAGCATTTT.

This clonotype was recorded at least ten times. The CDR3 is CSARDRGQGAEKLFF. CDR3 in DNA: TGCAGTGCTAGAGATCGGGGACAGGGGGCTGAAAAACTGTTTTTT. The V and J genes are TRBV20-1 and TRBJ1-4; 12 bases align to TRBD1. This CDR3 contains 15 residues. The V segment lost 0 bases and the J segment 7 bases; nucleotides outside the gene matches: 3. Germline-derived CDR1 and CDR2 are DFQATT and SNEGSKA (reference sequence).

Only a few counts were recorded for this clonotype. J is TRBJ1-3 and V is TRBV4-3; 12 nucleotides line up with TRBD1. With V trimmed by 4 bases and J by 2 bases, 9 bases remained unmatched. This CDR3 region has 18 residues. Germline V gives CDR1 LGHNA, CDR2 YSLEER. The DNA of the CDR3 is TGCGCCAGCAGCCTCGGGACAGGGGGCGAGCTGGCTGGAAACACCATATATTTT. It yields the protein CASSLGTGGELAGNTIYF.

The chain recombines TRBV27 with TRBJ2-6; no clear D. CDR1 and CDR2 (germline): MNHEY, SMNVEV (reference sequence). V was cut by 7 bases and J by 2 bases, with 9 bases left in between. The CDR3 is 14 amino acids. This CDR3 reads CASNLSPGANVLTF. DNA for the CDR3: TGTGCCAGCAACCTATCCCCTGGGGCCAACGTCCTGACTTTC.

This clonotype has just a few counts. The gene calls are TRBV24-1 and TRBJ2-3; tentative D call: TRBD1 (6 bases). The CDR3 consists of 16 residues. V was shortened by 2 bases and J by 3 bases, with 14 bases between the two germline ends. Germline assignment: CDR1 KGHDR and CDR2 SFDVKD. CDR3 region: CATSDSTRGKTDTQYF. The CDR3 nucleotides read TGTGCCACCAGTGATTCTACTAGGGGGAAAACAGATACGCAGTATTTT.

The rearrangement links TRBV10-3 to TRBJ1-2, with a weak D call TRBD1 (6 bases). The CDR3 length is 14 residues. With 5 bases removed from V and 0 bases from J, the gap between germline ends came to 10 bases. Germline lookup yields CDR1 ENHRY and CDR2 SYGVKD. Here the CDR3 reads CAISTGSANYGYTF. The CDR3 DNA is TGTGCCATCAGTACAGGGTCAGCTAACTATGGCTACACCTTC.

This clonotype has just a few counts. CDR3 loop: CASSQGDSYNEQFF. CDR3 bases: TGTGCCAGCAGCCAAGGGGACAGCTACAATGAGCAGTTCTTC. V and J are TRBV14 and TRBJ2-1; 7 bases agree with TRBD1. Losses at the gene ends were 1 base for V and 3 bases for J; bases not matched to a gene: 0. CDR1 and CDR2 from the germline V gene are SGHDN and FVKESK. The CDR3 is made up of 14 amino acids. The complete variable domain, with remaining parts taken from reference TRBV14 and TRBJ2-1, reads EAGVTQFPSHSVIEKGQTVTLRCDPISGHDNLYWYRRVMGKEIKFLLHFVKESKQDESGMPNNRFLAERTGGTYSTLKVQPAELEDSGVYFCASSQGDSYNEQFFGPGTRLTVL.

This clonotype was seen more than once but under ten times. The V and J genes are TRBV3-1 and TRBJ2-3; 8 bases fit TRBD2. This CDR3 is built from 16 residues. V trimming: 4 bases; J trimming: 2 bases; junction bases outside the gene matches: 8. CDR1 and CDR2 from the germline V gene are LGHDT and YNNKEL (reference sequence). CDR3 in amino acids: CASSLWRGDPTDTQYF. The CDR3 nucleotides read TGTGCCAGCAGCCTCTGGCGGGGGGACCCCACAGATACGCAGTATTTT.